The following is a T cell receptor (beta chain) sequence with its context. Its matching antigen is unknown. This record belongs to a study of OX40 agonist ivuxolimab in advanced cancers. Findings and caveats of the study: At doses 0.1 to 3.0 mg/kg, CD4+ and CD8+ clones expanded.

Sequencing was performed with immunoSEQ multiplex PCR; in TCRdb, only in-frame clones are kept and a portion is missing. In the table there are tens of thousands of clones, roughly 80% of which are singletons. V shed 0 bases, J shed 7 bases, and the junction held 10 bases outside the gene matches. Per the germline V gene, CDR1 is SGHVS and CDR2 is FNYEAQ. This CDR3 is built from 16 residues. Blood was sampled at baseline, cycle 4 day 1, and cycle 7 day 1. Sample: CD4+ or CD8+ T cells sorted from blood, taken in a trial of the OX40 agonist ivuxolimab. The clonotype was recovered from an adult with an advanced solid tumor such as melanoma, head and neck, liver or kidney cancer. The chain employs TRBV7-6 and TRBJ1-2; 8 bases map to TRBD1. The CDR3 nucleotides are TGTGCCAGCAGCTTAGCGGCAGGGGGCAGGGTTGGTGGCTACACCTTC. Translated, it gives CASSLAAGGRVGGYTF.